This T cell receptor (beta chain) is drawn from a study of CD8+CD57+ T cells in acquired aplastic anemia. As for the study in general: The DNA of sorted CD4+ and CD8+ cells averaged roughly 3.2 ug.

Of note for this clonotype: Its specificity is not known.

The CDR3 extends over 14 amino acids. Germline CDR1 is KGHDR and CDR2 is SFDVKD. Trimming took 5 bases from V and 4 from J, leaving 12 bases between them. All sequencing subjects had displayed CD8+CD57+ cell expansion on flow cytometry. Each patient carried a diagnosis of severe acquired aplastic anemia. Study-wide results and caveats: The study found no significant CD8+ Simpson's diversity difference between patients and controls.

Genomic DNA provided the template from which TCR beta VDJ and CDR3 profiles were obtained. MiXCR, run by TCRdb on the reads, gives a single entry per CDR3 protein. Of about 180,000 distinct CDR3 sequences in the sample, about 60% were seen once. V is TRBV24-1 and J is TRBJ2-3; tentative D call: TRBD2 (5 bases). The sample was sorted CD4+, CD8+, or CD8+CD57+ T cells (not recorded which) from PBMCs. The source of this sequence is a human donor with aplastic anemia. The CDR3 loop is CATSGVRGSDTQYF. As DNA, the CDR3 is TGTGCCACCAGTGGCGTGAGAGGGTCAGATACGCAGTATTTT.